The T cell receptor beta chain described here comes from a study of blood T cell repertoires in COVID-19. Study in general: Sites across the United States, Italy and Spain contributed samples from acute and convalescent COVID-19. Sources were T cells, B-cell-depleted T cells, or PBMCs; the material itself was cDNA or gDNA.

The assay was immunoSEQ multiplex PCR, and TCRdb's table has in-frame clones only and misses some. This sample has about 210,000 clones, with about nine tenths found just once. Cohorts were based on clinical histories the participants reported. The CDR3 spans 17 residues. J gave up 7 bases and V 5 bases, and 17 bases lay outside the gene matches. Germline V lookup: CDR1 SGHTA, CDR2 FQGNSA. V and J are TRBV7-2 and TRBJ1-2; 9 nucleotides align to TRBD1. The sequenced sample was PBMCs or T cells enriched from blood (not recorded which). This clonotype originated in a man aged 25-45 years in a cohort exposed to, infected with or recovered from COVID-19 (not recorded which). In DNA, the CDR3 is TGTGCCAGCAGCCTCCTTCCCGGACCGGGACAGGGCAGTGGCTACACCTTC. Its translation is CASSLLPGPGQGSGYTF.